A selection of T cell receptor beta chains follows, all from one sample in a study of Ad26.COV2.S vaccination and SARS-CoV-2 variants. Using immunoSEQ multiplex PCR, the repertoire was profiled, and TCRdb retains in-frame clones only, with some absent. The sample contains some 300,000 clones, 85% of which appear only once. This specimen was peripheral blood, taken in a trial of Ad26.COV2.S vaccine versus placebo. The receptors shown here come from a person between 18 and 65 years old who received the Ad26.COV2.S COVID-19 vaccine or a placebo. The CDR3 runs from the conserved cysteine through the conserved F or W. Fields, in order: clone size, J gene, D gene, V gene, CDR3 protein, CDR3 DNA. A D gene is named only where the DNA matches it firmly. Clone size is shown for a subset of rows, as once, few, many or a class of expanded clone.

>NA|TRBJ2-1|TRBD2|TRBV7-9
CASSVRTSDRNEQFF
TGTGCCAGCAGCGTTCGGACTAGCGATCGGAATGAGCAGTTCTTC
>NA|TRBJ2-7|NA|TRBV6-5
CASRVGMSTYEQYF
TGTGCCAGCCGGGTGGGGATGTCGACCTACGAGCAGTACTTC
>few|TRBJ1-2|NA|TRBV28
CASSWDSIYTF
TGTGCCAGCAGTTGGGACTCAATCTACACCTTC
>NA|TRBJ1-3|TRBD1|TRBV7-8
CASSSGQGGGNTIYF
TGTGCCAGCAGCTCCGGACAGGGGGGCGGAAACACCATATATTTT
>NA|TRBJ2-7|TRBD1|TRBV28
CASKGGQGIYEQYF
TGTGCCAGCAAAGGAGGACAGGGGATTTACGAGCAGTACTTC
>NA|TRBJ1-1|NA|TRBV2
CASSEEAPWAFF
TGTGCCAGCAGTGAAGAGGCCCCATGGGCTTTCTTT
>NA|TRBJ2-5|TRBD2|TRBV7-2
CASSSTLAGGGETQYF
TGTGCCAGCAGCTCTACCTTAGCGGGGGGTGGTGAGACCCAGTACTTC
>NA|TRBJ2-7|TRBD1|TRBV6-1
CASSETGGNEQYF
TGTGCCAGCAGTGAAACAGGGGGGAACGAGCAGTACTTC
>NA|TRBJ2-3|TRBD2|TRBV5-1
CASSFTSADTQYF
TGCGCCAGCAGCTTCACTAGCGCAGATACGCAGTATTTT
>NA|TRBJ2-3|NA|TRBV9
CASSVSKGWADTQYF
TGTGCCAGCAGCGTATCTAAGGGTTGGGCAGATACGCAGTATTTT
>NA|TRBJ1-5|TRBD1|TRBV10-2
CASSESLTGTGRNQPQHF
TGCGCCAGCAGTGAGTCGTTGACCGGGACAGGGCGCAATCAGCCCCAGCATTTT
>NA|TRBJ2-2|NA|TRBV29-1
CSVQGTNTGELFF
TGCAGCGTACAGGGCACGAACACCGGGGAGCTGTTTTTT
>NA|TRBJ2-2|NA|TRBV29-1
CSVLPSRYTGELFF
TGCAGCGTACTACCCTCCAGATACACCGGGGAGCTGTTTTTT
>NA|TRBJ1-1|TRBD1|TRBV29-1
CSVDVGTGTEAFF
TGCAGCGTCGACGTGGGGACAGGGACTGAAGCTTTCTTT
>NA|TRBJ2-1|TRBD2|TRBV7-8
CASSFLDGEGGEQFF
TGTGCCAGCAGCTTTCTAGACGGGGAGGGCGGTGAGCAGTTCTTC
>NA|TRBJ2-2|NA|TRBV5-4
CASSLISTNTGELFF
TGTGCCAGCAGCTTGATTTCGACGAACACCGGGGAGCTGTTTTTT
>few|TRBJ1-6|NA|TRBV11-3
CASSLGPRGASYNSPLHF
TGTGCCAGCAGCTTAGGTCCTCGAGGCGCCAGTTATAATTCACCCCTCCACTTT
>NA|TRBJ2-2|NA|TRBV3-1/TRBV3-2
CASSRTANTGELFF
TGTGCCAGCAGCCGGACAGCGAACACCGGGGAGCTGTTTTTT
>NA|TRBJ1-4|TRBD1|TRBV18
CASSPYSATGREKLFF
TGTGCCAGCTCACCGTATAGTGCGACAGGGCGGGAAAAACTGTTTTTT
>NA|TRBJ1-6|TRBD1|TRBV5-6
CASSLGPGQNSPLHF
TGTGCCAGCAGCTTGGGTCCGGGACAGAATTCACCCCTCCACTTT
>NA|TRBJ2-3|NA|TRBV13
CASSLTRVLDTQYF
TGTGCCAGCAGCTTAACCAGGGTGCTTGATACGCAGTATTTT
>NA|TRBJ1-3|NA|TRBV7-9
CASSPQRGIGNTIYF
TGTGCCAGCAGCCCTCAGCGGGGAATAGGAAACACCATATATTTT
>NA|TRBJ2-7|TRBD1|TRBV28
CASSLPGGYYEQYF
TGTGCCAGCAGTTTACCAGGGGGTTACTACGAGCAGTACTTC
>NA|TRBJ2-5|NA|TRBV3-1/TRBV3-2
CASSQERVSTVVKTQYF
TGTGCCAGCAGCCAAGAAAGGGTTAGTACGGTGGTGAAGACCCAGTACTTC
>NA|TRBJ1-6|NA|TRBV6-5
CASSGPGLTPLHF
TGTGCCAGCAGCGGGCCAGGGCTGACACCCCTCCACTTT
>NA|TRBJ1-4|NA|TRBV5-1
CASSLRPNHNEKLFF
TGCGCCAGCAGCCTCCGGCCTAACCATAATGAAAAACTGTTTTTT
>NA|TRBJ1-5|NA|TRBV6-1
CASSEARAGNQPQHF
TGTGCCAGCAGTGAAGCGCGCGCGGGAAATCAGCCCCAGCATTTT
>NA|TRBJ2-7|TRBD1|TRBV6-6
CASSYDQGDEQYF
TGTGCCAGCAGTTACGATCAGGGGGACGAGCAGTACTTC
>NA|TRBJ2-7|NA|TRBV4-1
CASSQEGVREQYF
TGCGCCAGCAGCCAAGAAGGAGTCCGCGAGCAGTACTTC
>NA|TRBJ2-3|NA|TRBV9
CASSVESNSDTQYF
TGTGCCAGCAGCGTAGAATCAAACTCTGATACGCAGTATTTT
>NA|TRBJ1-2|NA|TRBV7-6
CASSPDRDRIYGYTF
TGTGCCAGCAGCCCAGACCGGGACCGGATCTATGGCTACACCTTC
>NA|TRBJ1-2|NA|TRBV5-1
CASSLDRYYGYTF
TGCGCCAGCAGCTTGGACCGCTACTATGGCTACACCTTC
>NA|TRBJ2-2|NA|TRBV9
CASSPRNSGPNTGELFF
TGTGCCAGCAGCCCTCGAAACTCCGGGCCAAACACCGGGGAGCTGTTTTTT
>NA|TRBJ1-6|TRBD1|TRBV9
CASSVLGQGASPLHF
TGTGCCAGCAGCGTATTAGGACAGGGGGCTTCACCCCTCCACTTT
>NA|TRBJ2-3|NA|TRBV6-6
CASSYIGQSTDTQYF
TGTGCCAGCAGTTACATTGGACAGAGCACAGATACGCAGTATTTT
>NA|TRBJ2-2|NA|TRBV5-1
CASSLVGTPTGELFF
TGCGCCAGCAGCTTGGTAGGGACTCCCACCGGGGAGCTGTTTTTT
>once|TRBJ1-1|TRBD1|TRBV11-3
CASSSRDSVKAEAFF
TGTGCCAGCAGCTCCCGGGACAGCGTCAAGGCTGAAGCTTTCTTT
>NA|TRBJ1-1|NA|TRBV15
CATKPAKNLWENTEAFF
TGTGCCACCAAGCCAGCCAAGAATTTGTGGGAGAACACTGAAGCTTTCTTT
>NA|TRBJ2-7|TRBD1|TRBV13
CASSPRRHRGTFYEQYF
TGTGCCAGCAGCCCCCGAAGGCACAGGGGGACGTTTTACGAGCAGTACTTC
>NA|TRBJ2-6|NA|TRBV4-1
CASSQDPGANVLTF
TGCGCCAGCAGCCAAGACCCGGGGGCCAACGTCCTGACTTTC
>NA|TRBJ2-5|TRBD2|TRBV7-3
CASSSTSGGAGETQYF
TGTGCCAGCAGCTCGACTAGCGGGGGGGCCGGAGAGACCCAGTACTTC
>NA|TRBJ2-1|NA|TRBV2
CASRGSGNEQFF
TGTGCCAGCAGGGGGAGCGGAAATGAGCAGTTCTTC
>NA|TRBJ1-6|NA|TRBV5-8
CASSFGSGVDSPLHF
TGTGCCAGCAGCTTTGGTTCTGGGGTTGACTCACCCCTCCACTTT
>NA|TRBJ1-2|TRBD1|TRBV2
CASSQGDYGYTF
TGTGCCAGCAGTCAGGGGGACTATGGCTACACCTTC
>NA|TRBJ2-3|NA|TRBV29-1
CSGEDGTDTQYF
TGCAGCGGAGAGGACGGGACAGATACGCAGTATTTT
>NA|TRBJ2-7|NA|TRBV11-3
CASSPGRQGFDEQYF
TGTGCCAGCAGCCCGGGGCGGCAGGGGTTTGATGAGCAGTACTTC
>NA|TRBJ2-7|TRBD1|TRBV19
CASSPTRGLGTYEQYF
TGTGCCAGTAGTCCCACCAGGGGGTTGGGGACCTACGAGCAGTACTTC
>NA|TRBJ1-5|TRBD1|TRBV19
CASSSRTGARSNQPQHF
TGTGCCAGTAGTAGCAGGACAGGGGCTCGTAGCAATCAGCCCCAGCATTTT
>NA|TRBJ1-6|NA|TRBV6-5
CASSYGQFNSPLHF
TGTGCCAGCAGTTACGGACAGTTTAATTCACCCCTCCACTTT
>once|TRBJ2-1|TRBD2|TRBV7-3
CASSPGTSLYNEQFF
TGTGCCAGCAGCCCCGGGACTAGCCTCTACAATGAGCAGTTCTTC
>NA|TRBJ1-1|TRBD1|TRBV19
CASTGQKVFFTEAFF
TGTGCCAGTACGGGACAGAAAGTTTTTTTCACTGAAGCTTTCTTT
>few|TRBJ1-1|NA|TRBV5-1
CASSLRGLSPMNTEAFF
TGCGCCAGCAGCTTGAGGGGGTTGTCCCCTATGAACACTGAAGCTTTCTTT
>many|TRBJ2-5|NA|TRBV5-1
CASSSKQQVPETQYF
TGCGCCAGCAGCTCCAAACAACAGGTCCCAGAGACCCAGTACTTC
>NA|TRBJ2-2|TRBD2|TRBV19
CASSIGYGGASGELFF
TGTGCCAGTAGTATAGGGTACGGGGGGGCCAGCGGGGAGCTGTTTTTT
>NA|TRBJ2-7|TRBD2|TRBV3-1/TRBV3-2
CASSLRRTRGPYEQYF
TGTGCCAGCAGCCTAAGAAGGACTAGAGGACCCTACGAGCAGTACTTC